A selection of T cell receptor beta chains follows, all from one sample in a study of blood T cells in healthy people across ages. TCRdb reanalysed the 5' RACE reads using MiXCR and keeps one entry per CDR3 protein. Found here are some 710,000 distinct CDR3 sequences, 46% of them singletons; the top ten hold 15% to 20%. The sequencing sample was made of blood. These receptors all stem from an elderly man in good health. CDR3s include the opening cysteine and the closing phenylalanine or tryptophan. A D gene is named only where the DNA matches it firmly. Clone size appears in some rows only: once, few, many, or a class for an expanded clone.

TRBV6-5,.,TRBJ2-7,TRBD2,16,TGTGCCAGCAGCCAAAACGGGCGTCTAGCGGGGTACGAGCAGTACTTC,CASSQNGRLAGYEQYF
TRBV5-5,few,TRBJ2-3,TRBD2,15,TGTGCAACCCACCGCGGACCAGCGGGGACAGATACGCAGTATTTT,CATHRGPAGTDTQYF
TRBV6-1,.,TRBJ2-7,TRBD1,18,TGTGCCAGCAGTCCTCTAGGGAAACCCGGGACAGCCTCCTACGAGCAGTACTTC,CASSPLGKPGTASYEQYF
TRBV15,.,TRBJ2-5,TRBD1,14,TGTGCCACCAGCACAAGGACAGGGAATTTGGAGCAGTACTTC,CATSTRTGNLEQYF
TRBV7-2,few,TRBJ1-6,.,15,TGTGCCAGCAGCTCAAATCCGGGACAAGGTTCACCCCTCCACTTT,CASSSNPGQGSPLHF
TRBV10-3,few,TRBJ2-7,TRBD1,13,TGTGCCATCACCCGGGACAGGGAGGGCGAGCAGTACTTC,CAITRDREGEQYF
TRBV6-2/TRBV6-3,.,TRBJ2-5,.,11,TGTGCCAGCAGGGACCAAGAGGCCCAGTACTTC,CASRDQEAQYF
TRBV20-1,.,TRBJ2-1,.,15,TGCAGTGCTAGAGCTCCCGAGACAGTCTACAATGAGCAGTTCTTC,CSARAPETVYNEQFF
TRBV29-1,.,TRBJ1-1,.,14,TGCAGCGTTGACTCCGGGGCCCTCGTCACTGAAGCTTTCTTT,CSVDSGALVTEAFF
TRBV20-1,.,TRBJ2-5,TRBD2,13,TGCAGTGCTAGCGGGAGGAGGAGCGAGACCCAGTACTTC,CSASGRRSETQYF
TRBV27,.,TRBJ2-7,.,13,TGTGCCAACCTTGAATCTGGCAGATACGAGCAGTACTTC,CANLESGRYEQYF
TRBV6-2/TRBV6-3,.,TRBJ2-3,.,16,TGTGCCAGCAGTTACAATTCCGGGACATTCACAGATACGCAGTATTTT,CASSYNSGTFTDTQYF
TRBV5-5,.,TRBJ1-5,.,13,TGTGCCAGCAGCTTGGAACAGCTCCAGCCCCAGCATTTT,CASSLEQLQPQHF
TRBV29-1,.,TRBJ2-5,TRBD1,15,TGCAGCGTTGAACCGGGGACAGGGAGTGATGAGACCCAGTACTTC,CSVEPGTGSDETQYF
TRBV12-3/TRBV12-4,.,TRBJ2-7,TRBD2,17,TGTGCCAGCAGTCAACGAACCGGGACTAGCGGCTCCGTCGAGCAGTACTTC,CASSQRTGTSGSVEQYF
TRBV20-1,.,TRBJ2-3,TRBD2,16,TGCAGTGCCAAGTCTGGGACTAGCGGGGGGGCAGATACGCAGTATTTT,CSAKSGTSGGADTQYF
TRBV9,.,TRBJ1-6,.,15,TGTGCCAGCAGCGTAGGCAACAGTCCTAATTCACCCCTCCACTTT,CASSVGNSPNSPLHF
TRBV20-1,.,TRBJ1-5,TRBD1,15,TGCAGTGCTGGCCCGGGCAGGGGGTTATATCAGCCCCAGCATTTT,CSAGPGRGLYQPQHF
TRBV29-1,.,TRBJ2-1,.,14,TGCAGCGTTGAGTCGGACAGCTCCTACAATGAGCAGTTCTTC,CSVESDSSYNEQFF
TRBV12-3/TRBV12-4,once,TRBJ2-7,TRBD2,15,TGTGCCAGCAGTCCGACCGGGACTAGCTCGGACGAGCAGTACTTC,CASSPTGTSSDEQYF
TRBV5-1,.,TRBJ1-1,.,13,TGCGCCAGCAGCTTTACGACATTAACTGAAGCTTTCTTT,CASSFTTLTEAFF
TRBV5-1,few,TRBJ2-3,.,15,TGCGCCAGCAGCTTGGACAGAAGAGGCACAGATACGCAGTATTTT,CASSLDRRGTDTQYF
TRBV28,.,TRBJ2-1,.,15,TGTGCCAGCAGTCTAATCGGACACAGTTACAATGAGCAGTTCTTC,CASSLIGHSYNEQFF
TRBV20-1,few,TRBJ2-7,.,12,TGCAGTGCTTCCGCTATAGAGGTCGAGCAGTACTTC,CSASAIEVEQYF
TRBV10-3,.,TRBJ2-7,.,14,TGTGCCATCAGCTCCGTGGGCAGGGGCGGCGAGCAGTACTTC,CAISSVGRGGEQYF
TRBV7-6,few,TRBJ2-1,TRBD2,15,TGTGCCAGCAGCTCCCCTAGCGGGAGGGCGGGTGAGCAGTTCTTC,CASSSPSGRAGEQFF
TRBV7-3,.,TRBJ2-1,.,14,TGTGCCAGCAGCCTCTCCTTTCCGTTGGGTGAGCAGTTCTTC,CASSLSFPLGEQFF
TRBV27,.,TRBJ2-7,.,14,TGTGCCAGCAGTTTAAGGACTTCATTCAATGAGCAGTACTTC,CASSLRTSFNEQYF
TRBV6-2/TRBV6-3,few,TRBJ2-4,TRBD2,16,TGTGCCAGCAGTTGGACTAGCGGATTAGCCAAAAACATTCAGTACTTC,CASSWTSGLAKNIQYF
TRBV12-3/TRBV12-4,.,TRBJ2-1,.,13,TGTGCCAGCAGTTTACCCGGGGCCAATGAGCAGTTCTTC,CASSLPGANEQFF
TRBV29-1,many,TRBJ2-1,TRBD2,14,TGCAGCCTCCGCGGGAGGGATAACTACAATGAGCAGTTCTTC,CSLRGRDNYNEQFF
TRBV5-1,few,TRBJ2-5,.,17,TGCGCCAGCAGCTTGGGAGTAACATTGACAGGCCAAGAGACCCAGTACTTC,CASSLGVTLTGQETQYF
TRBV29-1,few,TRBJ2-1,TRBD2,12,TGCAGTTTGGCTAGCGGGACCCATGAGCAGTTCTTC,CSLASGTHEQFF
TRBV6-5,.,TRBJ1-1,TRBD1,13,TGTGCCAGCAGTTACGGGACAGGGGCTGAAGCTTTCTTT,CASSYGTGAEAFF
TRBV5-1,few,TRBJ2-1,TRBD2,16,TGCGCCAGCAGCAGAACCGGGACTAGCGCGTACAATGAGCAGTTCTTC,CASSRTGTSAYNEQFF
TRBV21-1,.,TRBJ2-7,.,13,TGTGCCAGCAGCAAAAGGGGCTGTTGCGAGCAGTACTTC,CASSKRGCCEQYF
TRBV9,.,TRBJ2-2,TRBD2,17,TGTGCCAGCAGCCCCGGACCGACTAGCGGGAGGACCGGGGAGCTGTTTTTT,CASSPGPTSGRTGELFF
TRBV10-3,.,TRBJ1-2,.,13,TGTGCCATCAGGACCGGGGCAGAGAGTGGCTACACCTTC,CAIRTGAESGYTF
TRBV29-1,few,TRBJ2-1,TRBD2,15,TGCAGCGTTCCCAACCTAGCGGGAGGTTACAATGAGCAGTTCTTC,CSVPNLAGGYNEQFF
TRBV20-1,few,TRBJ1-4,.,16,TGCAGTGCTAGAAAATTACAGGGAGAGGGAAGAGAAAAACTGTTTTTT,CSARKLQGEGREKLFF
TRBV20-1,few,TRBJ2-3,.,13,TGCAGTGCTGGGGTAGGCCTCCCAGATACGCAGTATTTT,CSAGVGLPDTQYF
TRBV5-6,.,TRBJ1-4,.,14,TGTGCCAGCAGCATCGGGACCGTTAATGAAAAACTGTTTTTT,CASSIGTVNEKLFF
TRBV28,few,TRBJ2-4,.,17,TGTGCCAGCAGCGAACCGGGACTCGCACGAGCCAAAAACATTCAGTACTTC,CASSEPGLARAKNIQYF
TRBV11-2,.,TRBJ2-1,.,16,TGTGCCAGCAGCCCGACGGGGACGACACTCTACAATGAGCAGTTCTTC,CASSPTGTTLYNEQFF
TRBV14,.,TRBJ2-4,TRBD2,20,TGTGCCAGCAGCCTAGCGAGTAGCGGGAGAGGAGGTGCGGCCAAAAACATTCAGTACTTC,CASSLASSGRGGAAKNIQYF
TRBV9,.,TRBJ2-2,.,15,TGTGCCAGCAGCGTCGGGGCGCAGGGCACCGGGGAGCTGTTTTTT,CASSVGAQGTGELFF
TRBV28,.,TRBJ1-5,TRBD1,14,TGTGCCAGCATAGTGGGGACAGGAAATCAGCCCCAGCATTTT,CASIVGTGNQPQHF
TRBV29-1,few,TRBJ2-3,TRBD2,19,TGCAGCGCCCCGAGGTGGAGCGGGGCCTTATCACGAGGGACAGATACGCAGTATTTT,CSAPRWSGALSRGTDTQYF
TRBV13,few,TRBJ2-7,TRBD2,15,TGTGCCAGCAGCAGAGGGACTAGGCCTCCGGTCAAGCAGTACTTC,CASSRGTRPPVKQYF
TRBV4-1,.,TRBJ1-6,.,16,TGCGCCAGCAGCCAAGATCGAGGAACGGTCCTTTCACCCCTCCACTTT,CASSQDRGTVLSPLHF
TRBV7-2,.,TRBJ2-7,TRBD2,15,TGTGCCAGCAGCTTAGCGAGCGGGAGGAGGAATGAGCAGTACTTC,CASSLASGRRNEQYF
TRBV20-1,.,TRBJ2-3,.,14,TGCAGTGCTAGAAGGGCGGGACGAACAGATACGCAGTATTTT,CSARRAGRTDTQYF